This entry lists 5 T cell receptor beta chains sequenced from one sample in a study of identical twins. TCRdb fed the 5' RACE reads into MiXCR, producing one record per CDR3 protein. Of some 1,700,000 distinct CDR3 sequences listed, around 29% were seen once; the top ten hold around 0.3%. Sequencing used cord blood. These receptors originate from a newborn girl in good health.

V and J are TRBV28 and TRBJ2-5; possible D gene TRBD2, 6 bases. The germline V gene encodes CDR1 MDHEN and CDR2 SYDVKM. V lost 4 bases and J lost 3, with 18 bases in between. This CDR3 has 16 amino acids. The CDR3 DNA reads TGTGCCAGCAGTTCGGACCGACAGACGGGAGAAGAGACCCAGTACTTC. Amino acids: CASSSDRQTGEETQYF.

This clonotype showed up just a few times. The rearrangement joins TRBV14 to TRBJ1-4; D unclear. The germline gives CDR1 SGHDN, CDR2 FVKESK. The CDR3 sequence is 15 residues long. The ends were cut back, 0 bases at V and 8 bases at J, with 13 bases in the middle. DNA of the CDR3: TGTGCCAGCAGCCAAGATTGGTTAGAGAAGGAAAAACTGTTTTTT. It codes for CASSQDWLEKEKLFF.

This clonotype was counted a few times. The chain uses TRBV4-2 and TRBJ1-4; 8 positions match TRBD1. Germline CDR1 and CDR2: LGHNA and YNFKEQ. After removal of 4 bases from V and 4 bases from J, the junction contained 8 bases not matched to a gene. This CDR3 is built from 16 residues. As DNA, the CDR3 is TGTGCCAGCAGCCCCCCCCGACAGGGGTTTAATGAAAAACTGTTTTTT. This sequence encodes CASSPPRQGFNEKLFF.

The chain carries TRBV28 and TRBJ2-7; 8 nucleotides match TRBD1. Trimming removed 2 bases from V and 3 bases from J; junction bases left unmatched: 6. The V gene's germline CDR1 is MDHEN and CDR2 SYDVKM. CDR3 size: 15 residues. The CDR3 DNA reads as TGTGCCAGCAGTTTACCGGGGACAGGCTACTACGAGCAGTACTTC. Amino acids: CASSLPGTGYYEQYF.

CDR3 sequence: CAIRKGNTGELFF. The CDR3 coding sequence is TGTGCCATCAGGAAGGGGAACACCGGGGAGCTGTTTTTT. The chain combines TRBV10-3 with TRBJ2-2; D unclear. V was pared by 6 bases and J by 1 base, with 6 bases between. The germline gives CDR1 ENHRY, CDR2 SYGVKD. There are 13 residues in the CDR3.